The 4 T cell receptor beta chains below all came from one sample that was sequenced in a study of cytomegalovirus exposure and HLA in healthy donors. Primers for the PCR totalled 60 Vbeta and 13 Jbeta. The protocol was immunoSEQ multiplex PCR, while the TCRdb copy is restricted to in-frame clones and leaves out a portion. Of about 76,000 clones detected, 65% to 80% appear once; the ten largest clones hold 9% to 13%. The sample was PBMCs. The origin of the receptors is a male donor in good health and CMV-seropositive.

Only a few counts were recorded for this clone. V usage is TRBV5-8 and J usage is TRBJ2-7; 13 nucleotides agree with TRBD2. This CDR3 region has 16 residues. The junction had 12 bases not matched to a gene; V was cut back by 5 bases and J by 7 bases. Germline CDR1 SGHTS, CDR2 YDEGEE. As DNA, the CDR3 is TGTGCCAGCAGTCAGCCCGGACTAGCGGGAGTCCGGGAGCAGTACTTC. The encoded protein is CASSQPGLAGVREQYF.

This clone was recorded only once. The V and J genes are TRBV18 and TRBJ1-1; 7 bases line up with TRBD1. V lost 4 bases to trimming and J lost 5 bases; unmatched junction nucleotides: 7. CDR3 length: 14 amino acids. CDR1 and CDR2 (germline): KGHSH, LQKENI. CDR3 in amino acids: CASSQDRVGTEAFF. CDR3 coding DNA: TGTGCCAGCTCACAAGACAGGGTAGGGACTGAAGCTTTCTTT.

The rearrangement links TRBV4-2 to TRBJ2-2; 7 nucleotides match TRBD1. J gave up 6 bases and V 2 bases, and 6 bases lay outside the gene matches. The CDR3 contains 15 residues. CDR1 is LGHNA, CDR2 YNFKEQ, per germline. The CDR3 bases are TGTGCCAGCAGCCAAAATGACAGGGCCTCCGGGGAGCTGTTTTTT. It encodes CASSQNDRASGELFF.

This clone showed up just once. This chain links TRBV28 with TRBJ2-5; TRBD2 matches at 9 bases. The CDR3 is 15 amino acids. Trimming removed 7 bases from V and 1 base from J; junction bases left unmatched: 7. The germline V gene has CDR1 MDHEN and CDR2 SYDVKM. The CDR3 loop is CASTAGGGGQETQYF. The CDR3 nucleotides read TGTGCCAGCACCGCGGGCGGGGGGGGCCAAGAGACCCAGTACTTC.